These 15 T cell receptor beta chains were all obtained from the same sample, sequenced in a study of T cell repertoires in cytomegalovirus infection. TCRdb ran MiXCR on the reads and lists one entry per CDR3 protein. The table lists about 69,000 distinct CDR3 sequences, 25% to 30% of them singletons, with roughly 60% in the top ten. These receptors have no known antigen. Sequences were derived from CD8+ T cells from cultured PBMCs, sampled from culture after CMV antigen stimulation. These receptors came from a human donor in good health (CMV status not recorded). Some clones in this sample may be carry-over from other donors' samples.

The chain couples TRBV9 to TRBJ2-1; TRBD2 agrees at 7 bases. The germline gives CDR1 SGDLS, CDR2 YYNGEE. The ends lost 3 bases at V and 5 bases at J; junction bases unmatched: 5. This CDR3 comprises 14 residues. In DNA form, the CDR3 reads TGTGCCAGCAGCGCGAGCGGGGCAAACAATGAGCAGTTCTTC. Its translation is CASSASGANNEQFF.

The sample holds many counts of this clonotype. The rearrangement links TRBV7-8 to TRBJ2-7, with TRBD2 as a possible D gene (6 bases). In germline, CDR1 is SGHVS, CDR2 FQNEAQ. The V gene lost 10 bases and the J gene lost 4 bases, with 8 bases spanning the gap. This CDR3 spans 10 amino acids. The CDR3 is CATSEYEQYF. Here the CDR3 DNA reads TGTGCCACTAGCGAGTACGAGCAGTACTTC.

This clonotype turned up a few times. Germline and junction disagree at one end, which may indicate a read error. The V and J genes are TRBV5-3 and TRBJ1-1; the D is unclear. TRBV5-3 is an ORF, and what it does is uncertain. The CDR3 runs to 14 residues. The CDR3, as DNA: TGTGCCAGCAGCTGGGGTGGGGTAAACACTGAAGCTTTCTTT. It encodes CASSWGGVNTEAFF.

This clonotype was found a few times. This sequence joins TRBV19 and TRBJ1-2; 10 positions match TRBD1. In germline, CDR1 is LNHDA, CDR2 SQIVND (reference sequence). The CDR3 is 15 residues long. The junction had 4 bases not matched to a gene; V was cut back by 2 bases and J by 4 bases. This chain's CDR3 is CASSIPGTGVYGYTF. The CDR3 nucleotides are TGTGCCAGTAGTATACCCGGGACAGGGGTCTATGGCTACACCTTC.

This chain links TRBV11-3 with TRBJ2-3; maybe TRBD2 (6 bases). The CDR3 spans 17 residues. The V and J ends lost 3 bases and 6 bases respectively, with 22 bases between them. Germline CDR1 and CDR2: SGHNT and YENEEA. CDR3 in DNA: TGTGCCAGCAGCTTCGCCGGGACTGGGAAATTTATTGATACGCAGTATTTT. It specifies CASSFAGTGKFIDTQYF. Filled out from reference TRBV11-3 and TRBJ2-3, the complete variable domain reads EAGVVQSPRYKIIEKKQPVAFWCNPISGHNTLYWYLQNLGQGPELLIRYENEEAVDDSQLPKDRFSAERLKGVDSTLKIQPAELGDSAVYLCASSFAGTGKFIDTQYFGPGTRLTVL.

This clonotype was picked up many times. This rearrangement joins TRBV7-2 to TRBJ1-1; 7 bases are shared with TRBD1. V shed 2 bases and J 1 base; nucleotides not matched to a gene: 16. Germline CDR1 and CDR2: SGHTA and FQGNSA. CDR3 size: 19 residues. CDR3 bases: TGTGCCAGCAGCTTAAGGGAGGGGGCGCGGGGAGACCAGAACACTGAAGCTTTCTTT. Its translation: CASSLREGARGDQNTEAFF.

The chain is built from TRBV19 and TRBJ1-3; perhaps TRBD1 as D (5 bases). Trimming shortened V by 4 bases and J by 2 bases, and 15 bases separated the two germline ends. The germline gives CDR1 LNHDA, CDR2 SQIVND (reference sequence). The CDR3 length is 16 residues. The CDR3 here is CASSTHLGPPGNTIYF. The CDR3 bases are TGTGCCAGTAGTACGCACTTGGGACCGCCTGGAAACACCATATATTTT.

V is TRBV10-1 and J is TRBJ2-7; TRBD1 matches 10 bases. Germline lookup yields CDR1 WNHNN and CDR2 SYGVQD (reference sequence). The CDR3 is 14 residues long. V gave up 6 bases and J gave up 6 bases; unmatched junction bases: 8. CDR3 coding DNA: TGCGCCAGCAGACCTCGACAGGGGGCCGGCGAGCAGTACTTC. Its translation is CASRPRQGAGEQYF.

This rearrangement joins TRBV27 to TRBJ2-7; no firm D call. This CDR3 has 11 amino acids. V lost 5 bases, J lost 7 bases, and 9 bases lay in between. CDR1 MNHEY and CDR2 SMNVEV come from the germline V gene (reference sequence). The chain's CDR3 is CASSRGGEQYF. The CDR3 DNA is TGTGCCAGCAGTCGCGGTGGGGAGCAGTACTTC.

The chain couples TRBV9 to TRBJ2-7; D may match TRBD1 or TRBD2 (5 bases each). V lost 0 bases, J lost 0 bases, and 10 bases lay in between. From germline, CDR1 is SGDLS and CDR2 YYNGEE. The CDR3 has 15 residues. In DNA, the CDR3 is TGTGCCAGCAGCGTAGGGGACCCAAGCTCCTACGAGCAGTACTTC. Translation gives CASSVGDPSSYEQYF.

The V and J genes are TRBV2 and TRBJ1-5; D is unclear. This CDR3 has 13 amino acids. Germline V CDR1 and CDR2: SNHLY, FYNNEI. Trimming stripped 6 bases from V and 9 bases from J, with 15 bases between. The CDR3, as DNA: TGTGCCAGCAGCGAGGAGAGGGAATGGCCCCAGCATTTT. This gives the protein CASSEEREWPQHF.

This clonotype was picked up a small number of times. This chain uses TRBV12-3 or TRBV12-4 with TRBJ1-2; D not certain. This CDR3 is 11 amino acids long. V dropped 7 bases and J dropped 3 bases, with 6 bases sitting between them. The CDR3 sequence: CASTRDYGYTF. As DNA, the CDR3 is TGTGCCAGCACCCGGGACTATGGCTACACCTTC.

This clonotype has a count of ten or more. The chain links TRBV20-1 to TRBJ2-1, with 10 bases lining up with TRBD2. Per germline, CDR1 DFQATT and CDR2 SNEGSKA (reference sequence). V was pared by 6 bases and J by 11 bases, with 16 bases of the junction left unmatched. The CDR3 covers 15 residues. The CDR3 region has the DNA TGCAGTGCCGCCACGAGTCTAGCGGGAGAGGGGAAGCAGTTCTTC. Its protein product is CSAATSLAGEGKQFF.

The gene calls are TRBV29-1 and TRBJ2-7; weak D call: TRBD1 (6 bases). The V and J ends lost 5 bases and 6 bases respectively, with 14 bases between them. CDR3 length: 12 amino acids. CDR1 is SQVTM and CDR2 is ANQGSEA in the germline V gene. The CDR3: CSVSGTRGEQYF. CDR3 coding DNA: TGCAGCGTTTCAGGGACCAGGGGCGAGCAGTACTTC.

Many counts were recorded for this clonotype. The chain combines TRBV10-2 with TRBJ2-1; D is perhaps TRBD1 (8 bases). The CDR3 totals 16 residues. V shed 3 bases and J shed 3 bases, with 15 bases lying between them. CDR1 is WSHSY, CDR2 SAAADI, per germline. DNA of the CDR3: TGCGCCAGCAGTGATGGACAGGGAGGGTTCTACAATGAGCAGTTCTTC. Protein: CASSDGQGGFYNEQFF.